The source of this TCR beta chain is a study of T-cell reconstitution after alpha-beta-depleted transplantation in children. Turning to this clonotype: Its specificity is not known.

The TCRbeta library incorporated unique molecular identifiers. TCRdb called the PCR reads again in MiXCR, with one record for every CDR3 protein. The profile covers about 58,000 distinct CDR3 sequences, with about 40% appearing a single time and nearly 98% taken by the ten largest. General study points: Diversity and T-cell counts at one year after transplant derived mostly from new T cells.

This sample comprised PBMCs, mostly from graft donor cells, obtained 360 days after TCRalphabeta/CD19-depleted stem cell transplant. This receptor was obtained from a male patient aged 10-17 years who had a stem cell transplant for acute lymphoblastic leukemia, so the T cells may come from the graft donor.

As DNA, the CDR3 is TGTGCCAGCAGTTACTGGAGCGGGAGGGGTTACAATGAGCAGTTCTTC. Translation gives CASSYWSGRGYNEQFF. J is TRBJ2-1 and V is TRBV6-5; 10 bases match TRBD2. The CDR3 has 16 amino acids. CDR1 is MNHEY, CDR2 SVGAGI, per germline. Trimming at V came to 1 base and at J to 4 bases, leaving 4 bases not matched to a gene.